The present T cell receptor (beta chain) was sequenced within a study of T cells after yellow fever vaccination (dated by TCRdb to the late 2010s). For context, the study as a whole: The SMART-Seq v4 Ultra Low Input RNA kit was used to prepare libraries from fractions with low cell numbers. Bulk TCR alpha and beta repertoires were sequenced longitudinally to track T-cell clones before and after primary and booster YFV17D yellow fever vaccination. Two healthy male donors made up the cohort, one aged 18 to 29 years and the other aged 30 to 40 years. Blood was collected at multiple timepoints before and after primary and secondary immunization, and bulk PBMC replicates and cell subsets were isolated. Here is what the overall study found, with its caveats: FACS-sorted repertoires could contain abundant contaminating clonotypes from the bulk population, so computational filtering was required. Most clones expanded after primary vaccination (roughly 96% of CD4 and 88% of CD8) were re-detected after the booster, suggesting that broad memory maintenance occurred. A small fraction of clonotypes showed up in both the CD4 and CD8 compartments, probably as a result of convergent recombination. The study included only two donors, which limits how far the findings can be generalized. Compared with the primary T-cell response, the secondary T-cell response was faster but weaker, reaching its peak on day 5 rather than on day 15.

This clonotype was detected only a few times. The antigen it recognizes is unknown. Base qualities are not provided; no much larger clone lies one nucleotide away. Based on the germline V gene, the CDR1 and CDR2 sequences are SGHTA and FQGNSA. V loses 5 bases of germline sequence and J loses 3 bases, and the interval between the two ends is 15 bases. From the cysteine up to the phenylalanine, the CDR3 has a length of 15 residues. The sequence is cut down to CDR3 DNA, 45 bases in frame from base 1. Reading the label with the study, this specimen's treatment or condition is: live attenuated yellow fever vaccine strain. PBMCs were isolated from peripheral blood using a standard Ficoll-Paque protocol. CD4 and CD8 T-cell fractions were isolated with Dynabeads CD4 and CD8 positive selection kits. TriZol was used to extract RNA from bulk PBMCs, from CD4 and CD8 fractions, and from dextramer-positive and dextramer-negative fractions.

Instrument on record: Illumina NovaSeq 6000. Synthesis of TCR cDNA relied on 5'RACE template switching, a step that introduced a universal primer site along with unique molecular identifiers. Priming for cDNA synthesis came from both the TCR alpha and TCR beta constant segments. Two PCR steps were used to amplify libraries, with sample barcodes and sequencing adapters being added in the second step. Sequencing of libraries was performed on Illumina HiSeq 2500 (2x100 bp) or NovaSeq (2x150 bp). From the authors' description of their analysis: MIGEC handled demultiplexing of reads and collapsing into UMI consensus sequences, while MiXCR performed V(D)J alignment. Vaccine-responding clonotypes were identified with edgeR using replicate PBMC samples, with FDR below 0.01 and a log2 fold change above 5 up to day 15 being required. CD4 or CD8 identity was assigned to each bulk clonotype according to whether the clonotype was present at higher abundance in the sequenced CD4 repertoire or the sequenced CD8 repertoire. TCRdb reprocessed the public reads (quality trimming at Q25 with fastp, clone calling with MiXCR) and kept in-frame beta chains. Identical CDR3 proteins give one entry, which carries the most common genes and DNA. The V and J calls and clone size are TCRdb's, not the authors'. A total of 95,000 to 100,000 distinct CDR3 sequences appear in this sample, 4.5% to 6% of them only once. Clones ranked in the top ten supply 35% to 50% of the sample.

The sequence derives from a man younger than 35 who received the YFV17D yellow fever vaccine. Sequencing used CD8+ T cells sorted from PBMCs, obtained 10 days after the yellow fever booster vaccination. The sequence is built from TRBV7-2 and TRBJ2-3; TRBD2 could be the D gene, as 6 bases match. The CDR3 protein sequence reads: CASSPGGVATDTQYF. DNA sequence: TGTGCCAGCAGCCCCGGGGGAGTAGCGACAGATACGCAGTATTTT.